Presented here are 20 T cell receptor beta chains from one specimen sequenced in a study of CD8+ T cells in alopecia areata. Isolated RNA was reverse transcribed into cDNA used as the sequencing template. TCRdb's table, derived via immunoSEQ multiplex PCR, lists solely in-frame clones and lacks some. The sample records 45,000 to 60,000 clones, about 96% being singletons. This sample comprised CD8+ T cells sorted from blood, obtained at week 0. These receptors were taken from a human donor with alopecia areata.

This chain's CDR3 is CASGGALDPTDTQYF. In DNA, the CDR3 is TGTGCCAGTGGAGGGGCCCTGGACCCCACAGATACGCAGTATTTT. The chain links TRBV2 to TRBJ2-3; TRBD2 is a possible D gene (6 bases). The V gene lost 9 bases and the J gene lost 2 bases, with 18 bases spanning the gap. Germline V CDR1 and CDR2: SNHLY, FYNNEI. This CDR3 spans 15 amino acids. Filled out from reference TRBV2 and TRBJ2-3, the complete variable domain reads EPEVTQTPSHQVTQMGQEVILRCVPISNHLYFYWYRQILGQKVEFLVSFYNNEISEKSEIFDDQFSVERPDGSNFTLKIRSTKLEDSAMYFCASGGALDPTDTQYFGPGTRLTVL.

The chain carries TRBV6-5 and TRBJ2-1; tentatively, D is TRBD1 (6 bases). Germline assignment: CDR1 MNHEY and CDR2 SVGAGI. V was cut by 10 bases and J by 6 bases, with 16 bases left in between. The length of the CDR3 is 13 residues. CDR3 bases: TGTGCCACGAGCGAGGGGGAAGGCAATGAGCAGTTCTTC. This translates into CATSEGEGNEQFF.

The CDR3 DNA is TGCGCCAGCAGCAGTGGACAGGGGGGAGGCACTGAAGCTTTCTTT. Translated: CASSSGQGGGTEAFF. The V and J genes are TRBV5-1 and TRBJ1-1, with 10 positions matching TRBD1. This CDR3 contains 15 residues. V trimming: 4 bases; J trimming: 4 bases; junction bases outside the gene matches: 7. Germline V gene data show CDR1 as SGHRS and CDR2 as YFSETQ. Full variable domain (outside the CDR3, taken from reference TRBV5-1 and TRBJ1-1): KAGVTQTPRYLIKTRGQQVTLSCSPISGHRSVSWYQQTPGQGLQFLFEYFSETQRNKGNFPGRFSGRQFSNSRSEMNVSTLELGDSALYLCASSSGQGGGTEAFFGQGTRLTVV.

The chain has TRBV2 and TRBJ1-2; D remains unclear. The CDR3 loop spans 15 amino acids. V dropped 8 bases and J dropped 4 bases, with 20 bases sitting between them. CDR1 is SNHLY, CDR2 FYNNEI, per germline. CDR3 loop: CASSAPNTGFYGYTF. In DNA form, the CDR3 reads TGTGCCAGCTCGGCCCCAAACACGGGTTTCTATGGCTACACCTTC. Full variable domain (outside the CDR3, taken from reference TRBV2 and TRBJ1-2): EPEVTQTPSHQVTQMGQEVILRCVPISNHLYFYWYRQILGQKVEFLVSFYNNEISEKSEIFDDQFSVERPDGSNFTLKIRSTKLEDSAMYFCASSAPNTGFYGYTFGSGTRLTVV.

This rearrangement joins TRBV13 to TRBJ2-7; 7 nucleotides line up with TRBD1. The CDR3 has 16 residues. The junction had 12 bases not matched to a gene; V was cut back by 5 bases and J by 2 bases. Germline values: CDR1 PRHDT, CDR2 FYEKMQ (reference sequence). CDR3 bases: TGTGCCAGCAGCCTATGGGACAGCCGGGTACCCTACGAGCAGTACTTC. It translates to CASSLWDSRVPYEQYF.

This rearrangement joins TRBV6-5 to TRBJ1-4; possibly TRBD1 for D (5 bases). V was cut by 4 bases and J by 5 bases, with 8 bases left in between. CDR3 length equals 13 residues. Germline CDR1 and CDR2: MNHEY and SVGAGI. The CDR3 sequence: CASSFNRNEKLFF. The CDR3 bases are TGTGCCAGCAGTTTCAACAGGAATGAAAAACTGTTTTTT.

The rearrangement uses TRBV2 and TRBJ2-3; 7 bases agree with TRBD1. Germline values: CDR1 SNHLY, CDR2 FYNNEI. The length of the CDR3 is 15 residues. With V trimmed by 5 bases and J by 4 bases, 9 bases remained unmatched. The CDR3 loop reads CASSPYGTAADTQYF. CDR3 sequence (DNA): TGTGCCAGCAGTCCTTATGGGACAGCGGCAGATACGCAGTATTTT. Variable domain in full (rest from reference TRBV2 and TRBJ2-3): EPEVTQTPSHQVTQMGQEVILRCVPISNHLYFYWYRQILGQKVEFLVSFYNNEISEKSEIFDDQFSVERPDGSNFTLKIRSTKLEDSAMYFCASSPYGTAADTQYFGPGTRLTVL.

This sequence joins TRBV5-1 and TRBJ2-7; possibly TRBD1 for D (6 bases). This CDR3 has 15 amino acids. V lost 1 base to trimming and J lost 4 bases, with 15 bases between them. CDR1 is SGHRS and CDR2 is YFSETQ in the germline V gene. The DNA for the CDR3 is TGCGCCAGCAGCTTGTCCTCCGGGACACCGTACGAGCAGTACTTC. Translation: CASSLSSGTPYEQYF.

The chain links TRBV7-9 to TRBJ2-2, with D unclear. CDR1 SEHNR and CDR2 FQNEAQ come from the germline V gene (reference sequence). V shed 1 base and J shed 3 bases, with 6 bases lying between them. The CDR3 has 14 amino acids. The CDR3 here is CASSLDKYTGELFF. The CDR3 DNA follows: TGTGCCAGCAGCTTAGACAAGTACACCGGGGAGCTGTTTTTT.

The chain joins TRBV4-3 to TRBJ2-3, with 7 bases fitting TRBD1. The CDR3 spans 16 residues. J was trimmed by 3 bases and V by 0 bases; bases with no gene match: 6. Per the germline V gene, CDR1 is LGHNA and CDR2 is YSLEER. The CDR3 DNA follows: TGCGCCAGCAGCCAAGATTCGGGGACAGAAACAGATACGCAGTATTTT. Translated: CASSQDSGTETDTQYF.

The chain combines TRBV4-1 with TRBJ2-1, with D unclear. The CDR3 runs to 12 residues. V was pared by 3 bases and J by 7 bases, with 7 bases between. CDR1 and CDR2 from the germline V gene are MGHRA and YSYEKL. CDR3 in DNA: TGCGCCAGCAGCCATGGGGTGAATGAGCAGTTCTTC. This translates into CASSHGVNEQFF.

The CDR3 is CASSQDRASYNEQFF. The DNA of the CDR3 is TGCGCCAGCAGCCAGGACAGGGCCTCCTACAATGAGCAGTTCTTC. This sequence joins TRBV4-3 and TRBJ2-1; 8 bases align to TRBD1. CDR1 and CDR2 from the germline V gene are LGHNA and YSLEER. J lost 0 bases, V lost 3 bases, and 1 base had no gene match. The CDR3 runs 15 residues.

The chain employs TRBV7-9 and TRBJ2-1, with 7 bases matching TRBD1. The CDR3 has 15 residues. CDR1 and CDR2 from the germline V gene are SEHNR and FQNEAQ (reference sequence). The trim removed 6 bases at V and 4 bases at J, leaving 9 bases unmatched. The CDR3 region has the DNA TGTGCCAGCAGTCGCCCAGGACAGGCGTACAATGAGCAGTTCTTC. Protein: CASSRPGQAYNEQFF.

CDR3 sequence reads: CASSSPGQGYNEQFF. Here the CDR3 DNA reads TGTGCCAGCAGTTCCCCGGGACAGGGGTACAATGAGCAGTTCTTC. The V and J genes are TRBV27 and TRBJ2-1, with 10 bases matching TRBD1. The CDR3 spans 15 residues. Trimming removed 4 bases from V and 4 bases from J; junction bases left unmatched: 4. Germline-derived CDR1 and CDR2 are MNHEY and SMNVEV (reference sequence).

Only a few counts were recorded for this clone. The chain is built from TRBV7-9 and TRBJ2-3; a possible D gene is TRBD1 (5 bases). The length of the CDR3 is 15 residues. Germline CDR1 SEHNR, CDR2 FQNEAQ (reference sequence). The V end lost 5 bases, the J end lost 3 bases, and 15 bases lay between the germline ends. The CDR3 DNA is TGTGCCAGCAGCCCACCGCAGGGTTGGACAGATACGCAGTATTTT. It encodes CASSPPQGWTDTQYF.

The V call is TRBV4-1, the J call TRBJ2-7; D is perhaps TRBD1 or TRBD2 (5 bases each). The CDR3 is 14 amino acids. Trimming shortened V by 1 base and J by 3 bases, and 10 bases separated the two germline ends. Germline V gives CDR1 MGHRA, CDR2 YSYEKL. CDR3 nucleotide sequence: TGCGCCAGCAGCCAAGTTAGAGGGGACTACGAGCAGTACTTC. It yields the protein CASSQVRGDYEQYF.

V usage is TRBV5-1 and J usage is TRBJ1-1, with 7 positions matching TRBD1. Losses at the gene ends were 2 bases for V and 2 bases for J; bases not matched to a gene: 3. Per germline, CDR1 SGHRS and CDR2 YFSETQ. The CDR3 covers 14 residues. CDR3 nucleotide sequence: TGCGCCAGCAGCTTCGGACAGGCCAACACTGAAGCTTTCTTT. It yields the protein CASSFGQANTEAFF.

CDR3: CSASSLNEQFF. CDR3 sequence (DNA): TGCAGTGCAAGTAGCCTCAATGAGCAGTTCTTC. The V and J genes are TRBV20-1 and TRBJ2-1, with D unresolved. V was cut by 6 bases and J by 6 bases, with 9 bases left in between. Per germline, CDR1 DFQATT and CDR2 SNEGSKA (reference sequence). The CDR3 runs to 11 residues.

The J gene is TRBJ1-4, the V gene TRBV6-6; 7 bases match TRBD1. CDR3 length: 15 amino acids. V dropped 6 bases and J dropped 7; count of bases not matched to a gene: 11. Germline values: CDR1 MNHNY, CDR2 SVGAGI (reference sequence). The CDR3 DNA is TGTGCCAGCAGCCGATCAGGGGGGGTCGGTGAAAAACTGTTTTTT. This translates into CASSRSGGVGEKLFF.

This clone was observed a handful of times. In DNA form, the CDR3 reads TGTGCCAGCAGCCATGGGACAGGGGGCGGAGTCGCCGGGGAGCTGTTTTTT. It specifies CASSHGTGGGVAGELFF. The chain couples TRBV4-2 to TRBJ2-2; 12 nucleotides match TRBD1. The V and J ends lost 3 bases and 6 bases, in that order; junction bases with no gene match: 8. The CDR3 extends over 17 amino acids. Germline V gene sequence: CDR1 LGHNA, CDR2 YNFKEQ.